Shown below are 30 T cell receptor beta chains from a single sample sequenced in a study of PD-L1 blockade in urothelial cancer (dated by TCRdb to between 2016 and 2019). Libraries were prepared through the immunoSEQ multiplex PCR assay. In its TCRdb copy, this immuneACCESS table keeps in-frame sequences only and misses some clones. Where compared with another copy, unresolved V genes explain less than half of these, and the others have no known cause. The sample table lists roughly 74,000 clones, roughly nine tenths of them with a count of one. The top ten clones comprise roughly 5.7% of the sample. The sample consisted of PBMCs, taken around atezolizumab (anti-PD-L1) treatment. These receptors originate from a woman in her 70s with urothelial cancer.

The chain recombines TRBV19 with TRBJ1-2; 9 bases agree with TRBD1. This CDR3 is 14 amino acids long. Germline lookup yields CDR1 LNHDA and CDR2 SQIVND (reference sequence). J gave up 8 bases and V 4 bases, and 8 bases lay outside the gene matches. The CDR3 DNA reads TGTGCCAGTAGTACCACAGGGGGCGGTTACGGCTACACCTTC. This codes for CASSTTGGGYGYTF. Supplemented by reference TRBV19 and TRBJ1-2, the full variable domain reads DGGITQSPKYLFRKEGQNVTLSCEQNLNHDAMYWYRQDPGQGLRLIYYSQIVNDFQKGDIAEGYSVSREKKESFPLTVTSAQKNPTAFYLCASSTTGGGYGYTFGSGTRLTVV.

This clone came up once. V and J are TRBV27 and TRBJ1-5; 8 bases align to TRBD1. Trimming took 5 bases from V and 4 from J; bases not matched to a gene: 4. CDR1 is MNHEY, CDR2 SMNVEV, per germline (reference sequence). The CDR3 covers 14 residues. CDR3 coding DNA: TGTGCCAGCAGTGACCGGACAGGGAATCAGCCCCAGCATTTT. Translated: CASSDRTGNQPQHF.

To note about this clone: Compared with germline, one end of the junction differs, possibly owing to a read error. The chain has TRBV7-2 and TRBJ1-2, with D tentatively TRBD1 (5 bases). The CDR3 runs to 12 residues. Germline CDR1 reads SGHTA; CDR2 reads FQGNSA. The CDR3 nucleotides read TGTGCCAGCAGCTTAGCTCAGGGAGGCGGAGAGTTC. Translation: CASSLAQGGGEF.

The rearrangement joins TRBV2 to TRBJ1-2; D is perhaps TRBD1 (6 bases). V lost 7 bases and J lost 6, with 15 bases in between. This CDR3 is 13 amino acids long. Germline loops: CDR1 SNHLY, CDR2 FYNNEI. The CDR3 DNA reads as TGTGCCAGCAAAACGACAGGAACAAATGGCTACACCTTC. It is translated as CASKTTGTNGYTF. Drawing the rest from reference TRBV2 and TRBJ1-2, the complete variable domain is EPEVTQTPSHQVTQMGQEVILRCVPISNHLYFYWYRQILGQKVEFLVSFYNNEISEKSEIFDDQFSVERPDGSNFTLKIRSTKLEDSAMYFCASKTTGTNGYTFGSGTRLTVV.

V is TRBV14 and J is TRBJ2-1; 13 bases line up with TRBD2. The CDR3 spans 15 residues. Germline values: CDR1 SGHDN, CDR2 FVKESK. Unmatched junction bases numbered 5, after V lost 2 bases and J lost 10 bases. CDR3 DNA: TGTGCCAGCAGCCAAATAACTAGCGGGAGGGACGAGCAGTTCTTC. Protein: CASSQITSGRDEQFF.

The V and J genes are TRBV7-9 and TRBJ2-7; D is ambiguous. CDR1 and CDR2 from the germline V gene are SEHNR and FQNEAQ (reference sequence). V gave up 2 bases and J gave up 4 bases, with 12 bases separating them. The length of the CDR3 is 14 residues. The CDR3 nucleotides are TGTGCCAGCAGCTTATCGGCGGTGGTGTACGAGCAGTACTTC. The encoded protein is CASSLSAVVYEQYF.

V usage is TRBV7-3 and J usage is TRBJ2-1; D call uncertain. CDR1 is SGHTA and CDR2 is FQGTGA in the germline V gene. The CDR3 loop spans 13 amino acids. V shed 8 bases and J shed 4 bases, with 12 bases lying between them. The CDR3 region is CASAIADYNEQFF. Here the CDR3 DNA reads TGTGCCAGCGCAATAGCAGATTACAATGAGCAGTTCTTC.

V usage is TRBV18 and J usage is TRBJ2-3; 10 nucleotides agree with TRBD2. Per the germline V gene, CDR1 is KGHSH and CDR2 is LQKENI. The CDR3 extends over 18 amino acids. V was clipped by 0 bases and J by 3 bases; unmatched bases: 9. CDR3: CASSPPNSGRLSTDTQYF. As DNA, the CDR3 is TGTGCCAGCTCACCACCTAATAGCGGGAGGCTGTCGACAGATACGCAGTATTTT.

The genes are TRBV30 and TRBJ1-5; tentatively, D is TRBD1 (6 bases). From germline, CDR1 is GTSNPN and CDR2 SVGIG (reference sequence). CDR3 length: 12 residues. Deletions cut 5 bases from V and 4 bases from J, with 9 bases between. The CDR3 loop reads CAWDTGNQPQHF. CDR3 DNA sequence: TGTGCCTGGGATACAGGGAATCAGCCCCAGCATTTT.

This rearrangement joins TRBV19 to TRBJ1-2, with a possible D match to TRBD1 (5 bases). Germline V gene data show CDR1 as LNHDA and CDR2 as SQIVND (reference sequence). Trimming took off 3 bases at V and 5 bases at J, with 10 bases between the two ends. The CDR3 covers 13 residues. Here the CDR3 reads CASSILQGYGYTF. The CDR3 DNA reads as TGTGCCAGTAGTATCCTGCAGGGTTATGGCTACACCTTC.

This rearrangement joins TRBV5-1 to TRBJ1-1; possible D gene TRBD1, 5 bases. CDR1 is SGHRS, CDR2 YFSETQ, per germline. This CDR3 has 16 residues. The ends were cut back, 0 bases at V and 0 bases at J, with 12 bases in the middle. The DNA for the CDR3 is TGCGCCAGCAGCTTGGGGGCGGCGGGGCTGAACACTGAAGCTTTCTTT. It is translated as CASSLGAAGLNTEAFF.

The chain links TRBV7-2 to TRBJ2-7, with TRBD2 matching 7 bases. This CDR3 is 13 amino acids long. Trimming took 4 bases from V and 3 from J; bases not matched to a gene: 3. CDR1 is SGHTA, CDR2 FQGNSA, per germline. CDR3 coding DNA: TGTGCCAGCAGCTGGGGGGGTAACTACGAGCAGTACTTC. Encoded protein: CASSWGGNYEQYF.

This chain connects TRBV19 to TRBJ2-4, with D possibly being TRBD1 (7 bases). V lost 7 bases and J lost 9, with 19 bases in between. Germline CDR1 and CDR2: LNHDA and SQIVND (reference sequence). This CDR3 region has 14 residues. The CDR3 DNA is TGTGCCAGTAAGGAAGGGGGCGCCGGGAGCATTCAGTACTTC. This encodes CASKEGGAGSIQYF.

The chain links TRBV19 to TRBJ2-7; TRBD1 matches at 8 bases. Germline V lookup: CDR1 LNHDA, CDR2 SQIVND (reference sequence). Unmatched junction bases numbered 1, after V lost 4 bases and J lost 2 bases. This CDR3 comprises 13 residues. As DNA, the CDR3 is TGTGCCAGTAGTACGACAGGGGCCTACGAGCAGTACTTC. Amino acids: CASSTTGAYEQYF. Full variable domain (rest looked up from reference TRBV19 and TRBJ2-7): DGGITQSPKYLFRKEGQNVTLSCEQNLNHDAMYWYRQDPGQGLRLIYYSQIVNDFQKGDIAEGYSVSREKKESFPLTVTSAQKNPTAFYLCASSTTGAYEQYFGPGTRLTVT.

The rearrangement joins TRBV2 to TRBJ1-3; 8 bases map to TRBD1. V was pared by 6 bases and J by 2 bases, with 6 bases of the junction left unmatched. This CDR3 comprises 15 residues. Germline V gives CDR1 SNHLY, CDR2 FYNNEI. The CDR3 DNA reads TGTGCCAGCAGCCGACAGGGGCAGACTGGAAACACCATATATTTT. This translates into CASSRQGQTGNTIYF.

In the case of this clone: One end of the junction varies from germline; a read error may be responsible. The chain has TRBV5-8 and TRBJ1-2; TRBD1 aligns across 8 bases. CDR3 length equals 12 residues. CDR1 SGHTS and CDR2 YDEGEE come from the germline V gene. The CDR3 DNA reads as TGTGCCAGCAGCTTCCGGACAGGGAACCCTCACTTC. Amino acid sequence: CASSFRTGNPHF.

The V and J genes are TRBV10-3 and TRBJ2-7, with 7 bases fitting TRBD1. Germline V gene data show CDR1 as ENHRY and CDR2 as SYGVKD. This CDR3 spans 13 amino acids. J was trimmed by 3 bases and V by 11 bases; bases with no gene match: 10. The CDR3 nucleotides read TGTGCCGTCCAGACAGGGCGGAGCTACGAGCAGTACTTC. It codes for CAVQTGRSYEQYF.

This clone was counted a single time. The chain recombines TRBV7-8 with TRBJ1-1; no definite D call. Trimming left V 2 bases short and J 6 bases short, with 7 bases between. The length of the CDR3 is 12 residues. The germline gives CDR1 SGHVS, CDR2 FQNEAQ. The CDR3 DNA sequence: TGTGCCAGCAGCTTACAGGCGTCTGAAGCTTTCTTT. Its protein product is CASSLQASEAFF. Based on the CDR3 plus reference TRBV7-8 and TRBJ1-1, the full variable domain is GAGVSQSPRYKVAKRGQDVALRCDPISGHVSLFWYQQALGQGPEFLTYFQNEAQLDKSGLPSDRFFAERPEGSVSTLKIQRTQQEDSAVYLCASSLQASEAFFGQGTRLTVV.

This clone is a singleton in its sample. CDR3 DNA sequence: TGCGCCAGCAGCCTGACCGGGACAGTCTACGAGCAGTACTTC. Its protein product is CASSLTGTVYEQYF. The chain joins TRBV5-1 to TRBJ2-7, with TRBD1 identical over 7 bases. V dropped 4 bases and J dropped 3; count of bases not matched to a gene: 7. Germline loops: CDR1 SGHRS, CDR2 YFSETQ. The CDR3 runs 14 residues.

The chain links TRBV6-6 to TRBJ1-3; 7 positions match TRBD1. Germline V CDR1 and CDR2: MNHNY, SVGAGI (reference sequence). The junction had 3 bases not matched to a gene; V was cut back by 1 base and J by 0 bases. The CDR3 spans 16 residues. CDR3 in amino acids: CASSYWTGNSGNTIYF. The CDR3 coding sequence is TGTGCCAGCAGTTACTGGACAGGCAACTCTGGAAACACCATATATTTT.

J is TRBJ2-7 and V is TRBV5-1; D uncertain. This CDR3 region has 16 residues. Germline assignment: CDR1 SGHRS and CDR2 YFSETQ. V lost 0 bases and J lost 1, with 14 bases in between. For the CDR3, the DNA is TGCGCCAGCAGCTTGGATGGAGCCTCTTCTTCCTACGAGCAGTACTTC. Residues: CASSLDGASSSYEQYF.

J is TRBJ2-2 and V is TRBV7-6; no reliable D call. Germline values: CDR1 SGHVS, CDR2 FNYEAQ. The CDR3 totals 13 residues. The V and J ends lost 1 base and 7 bases respectively, with 7 bases between them. CDR3 nucleotide sequence: TGTGCCAGCAGCTTAGTAGTCAACGGGGAGCTGTTTTTT. It translates to CASSLVVNGELFF.

The V call is TRBV7-9, the J call TRBJ2-1, with 9 bases identical to TRBD2. The CDR3 is made up of 16 amino acids. The V segment lost 4 bases and the J segment 2 bases; nucleotides outside the gene matches: 6. CDR1 SEHNR and CDR2 FQNEAQ come from the germline V gene (reference sequence). DNA of the CDR3: TGTGCCAGCAGCTCGCGGGGGGGACTCACCTACAATGAGCAGTTCTTC. Translation gives CASSSRGGLTYNEQFF. The full variable domain, in which reference TRBV7-9 and TRBJ2-1 provide the parts outside the CDR3, is DTGVSQNPRHKITKRGQNVTFRCDPISEHNRLYWYRQTLGQGPEFLTYFQNEAQLEKSRLLSDRFSAERPKGSFSTLEIQRTEQGDSAMYLCASSSRGGLTYNEQFFGPGTRLTVL.

This clone is a singleton in its sample. The chain joins TRBV18 to TRBJ1-1; 7 bases match TRBD1. V was clipped by 3 bases and J by 7 bases; unmatched bases: 2. This CDR3 has 12 amino acids. CDR1 KGHSH and CDR2 LQKENI come from the germline V gene. The CDR3 DNA reads as TGTGCCAGCTCACCCGGACAGGTTGAAGCTTTCTTT. Its protein is CASSPGQVEAFF.

This clone was seen more than once but under ten times. V gene TRBV19 combines with J gene TRBJ1-2; D is possibly TRBD1 (6 bases). This CDR3 is 14 amino acids long. V was pared by 5 bases and J by 4 bases, with 14 bases between. Germline V gives CDR1 LNHDA, CDR2 SQIVND (reference sequence). CDR3 amino acids: CASSLRTASYGYTF. The DNA for the CDR3 is TGTGCCAGTAGTCTCAGGACAGCAAGCTATGGCTACACCTTC. Full variable domain (missing parts from reference TRBV19 and TRBJ1-2): DGGITQSPKYLFRKEGQNVTLSCEQNLNHDAMYWYRQDPGQGLRLIYYSQIVNDFQKGDIAEGYSVSREKKESFPLTVTSAQKNPTAFYLCASSLRTASYGYTFGSGTRLTVV.

This chain links TRBV5-8 with TRBJ1-6, with D possibly TRBD1 on 5 matching bases. Germline CDR1 is SGHTS and CDR2 is YDEGEE. The V end lost 2 bases, the J end lost 7 bases, and 7 bases lay between the germline ends. The length of the CDR3 is 13 residues. CDR3 nucleotides: TGTGCCAGCAGCTTAAGACAGAATTCACCCCTCCACTTT. Protein sequence: CASSLRQNSPLHF.

The rearrangement joins TRBV7-2 to TRBJ2-7; 7 positions agree with TRBD1. CDR3 length: 15 residues. The germline CDR1 and CDR2 sequences are SGHTA and FQGNSA. Losses at the gene ends were 5 bases for V and 3 bases for J; bases not matched to a gene: 10. This CDR3 is CASSISRQGNYEQYF. The CDR3 coding sequence is TGTGCCAGCAGCATCTCAAGACAGGGTAACTACGAGCAGTACTTC.

The V gene is TRBV4-3, the J gene TRBJ2-1, with 12 bases fitting TRBD2. The CDR3 sequence is 16 residues long. Germline V gene sequence: CDR1 LGHNA, CDR2 YSLEER. V was pared by 0 bases and J by 8 bases, with 5 bases of the junction left unmatched. CDR3 DNA: TGCGCCAGCAGCCAAGAAGGCCTAGCGGGGGGGCATGAGCAGTTCTTC. This gives the protein CASSQEGLAGGHEQFF.

The CDR3 DNA follows: TGTGCCAGTCAACAGAGCTCTGGGGCCAACGTCCTGACTTTC. It specifies CASQQSSGANVLTF. The chain carries TRBV2 and TRBJ2-6; no clear D gene. From germline, CDR1 is SNHLY and CDR2 FYNNEI. CDR3 size: 14 residues. The V end was cut by 9 bases, the J end by 0 bases, with 9 bases between.

The gene calls are TRBV27 and TRBJ2-1, with 7 bases fitting TRBD1. Germline loops: CDR1 MNHEY, CDR2 SMNVEV (reference sequence). This CDR3 has 11 residues. V trimming: 7 bases; J trimming: 9 bases; junction bases outside the gene matches: 3. The CDR3 bases are TGTGCCAGCATAAGGGGGCCTGAGCAGTTCTTC. Encoded protein: CASIRGPEQFF.